A selection of T cell receptor beta chains follows, all from one sample in a study of spatial heterogeneity in lung cancer. Using its own MiXCR run on the 5' RACE reads, TCRdb lists one record per CDR3 protein. The table lists more than 3,000 distinct CDR3 sequences, 4.1% of them singletons, with about half in the top ten. The sample here was lung tumor tissue, taken at surgery. These receptors originate from a male donor with early-stage non-small cell lung cancer. Each CDR3 is given with its conserved first and last residue. Fields, in order: J gene, clone size, CDR3 length, V gene, CDR3 protein. A row's size may be missing; if present it is once, few, many or a size class.

TRBJ2-1	-	15	TRBV4-2	CASSQVYDRVNEQFF
TRBJ2-5	many	12	TRBV29-1	CSALGYQETQYF
TRBJ2-7	medium-sized	11	TRBV7-2	CASSLRYEQYF
TRBJ1-2	medium-sized	13	TRBV28	CASSRQGFYGYTF
TRBJ2-3	-	14	TRBV6-1	CVSSVGQGTDTQYF
TRBJ2-3	medium-sized	15	TRBV20-1	CSVDLLAGSTDTQYF
TRBJ2-2	few	15	TRBV5-1	CASSLNLGNTGELFF
TRBJ1-2	many	13	TRBV28	CATSPAGVYGYTF
TRBJ2-4	-	11	TRBV7-9	CASSNMDIQYF
TRBJ2-5	many	12	TRBV29-1	CSGRGGQETQYF
TRBJ2-5	medium-sized	14	TRBV6-5	CASSLIPAGETQYF
TRBJ1-3	many	15	TRBV12-3/TRBV12-4	CASGRGESTGNTIYF
TRBJ1-2	medium-sized	13	TRBV29-1	CSVEDQGYYGYTF
TRBJ2-6	many	18	TRBV15	CATRETQLGVSGANVLTF
TRBJ2-5	-	16	TRBV4-1	CASSPPDRNVQETQYF
TRBJ2-3	many	13	TRBV4-3	CASSPRQADTQYF
TRBJ2-1	medium-sized	14	TRBV5-1	CASSRLAGHNEQFF
TRBJ2-7	large	15	TRBV7-6	CASSPAWTGEDEQYF
TRBJ2-1	medium-sized	14	TRBV2	CASSRGQDVDEQFF
TRBJ2-1	medium-sized	15	TRBV20-1	CSAVRDPPIGNEQFF
TRBJ1-1	medium-sized	13	TRBV24-1	CATSESGNTEAFF
TRBJ2-7	few	14	TRBV5-1	CASSSQGFSYEQYF
TRBJ2-1	many	16	TRBV6-5	CASSYSPGTQHNEQFF
TRBJ2-3	-	15	TRBV7-9	CASSTTGTSTDTQYF
TRBJ2-7	many	15	TRBV30	CAWRGNGASSYEQYF
TRBJ2-2	many	16	TRBV20-1	CSARVIAGPNTGELFF
TRBJ2-7	many	15	TRBV7-8	CASSLEDRTSYEQYF
TRBJ2-4	many	12	TRBV30	CAWSGAGNIQYF
TRBJ2-7	few	11	TRBV5-6	CASSLGYEQYF
TRBJ1-1	medium-sized	11	TRBV28	CASSFISEAFF
TRBJ1-1	medium-sized	14	TRBV3-1	CASSLFGGNTEAFF
TRBJ2-1	medium-sized	14	TRBV7-2	CASSQGTGRPEQFF
TRBJ2-5	medium-sized	15	TRBV7-9	CASSSQGLAGETQYF
TRBJ2-2	medium-sized	15	TRBV7-2	CASSLVIAGTGELFF
TRBJ2-3	many	16	TRBV11-2	CASSLERTSGTDTQYF
TRBJ2-2	medium-sized	16	TRBV7-2	CASSPGLALRTGELFF
TRBJ2-7	hyperexpanded	16	TRBV7-6	CASSLGGPVTVNEQYF